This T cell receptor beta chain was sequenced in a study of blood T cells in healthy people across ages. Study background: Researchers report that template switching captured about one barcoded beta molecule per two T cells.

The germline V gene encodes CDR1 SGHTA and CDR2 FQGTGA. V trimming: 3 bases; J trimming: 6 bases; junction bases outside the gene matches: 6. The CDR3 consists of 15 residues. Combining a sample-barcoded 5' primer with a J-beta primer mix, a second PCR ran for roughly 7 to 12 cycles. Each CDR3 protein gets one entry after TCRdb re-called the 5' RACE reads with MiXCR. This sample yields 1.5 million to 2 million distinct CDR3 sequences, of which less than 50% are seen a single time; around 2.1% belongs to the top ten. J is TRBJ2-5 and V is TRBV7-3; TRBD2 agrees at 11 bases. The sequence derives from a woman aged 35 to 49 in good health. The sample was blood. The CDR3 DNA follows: TGTGCCAGCAGCTTTAGCGGGGGGGCCTCTCAGACCCAGTACTTC. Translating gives CASSFSGGASQTQYF.